This entry is about one T cell receptor (beta chain). This CDR3 is 15 amino acids long. Germline CDR1 is SGHNT and CDR2 is YYREEE (reference sequence). V gave up 5 bases and J gave up 2 bases, with 13 bases separating them. These data originate in a study of blood T cell repertoires in COVID-19. About the research overall: Donors in the United States, Italy and Spain gave samples during acute or convalescent COVID-19.

Source study methods: Estimated nucleated cell counts came from reference gene primer amplification. The method was immunoSEQ multiplex PCR; TCRdb's version includes in-frame clones alone and lacks a portion of them. D and trimming come from the DNA, and the V and J calls and clone size come from that table. Of approximately 280,000 clones listed, roughly 90% are singletons. The source of this sequence is an older woman with acute or convalescent COVID-19. The sample consisted of peripheral blood. The rearrangement links TRBV5-4 to TRBJ2-2, with unresolved D. The CDR3 reads CASRPVNGNTGELFF. CDR3 in DNA: TGTGCCAGCAGACCGGTGAACGGTAACACCGGGGAGCTGTTTTTT.